This entry lists 5 T cell receptor beta chains sequenced from one sample in a study of T cell repertoires in cytomegalovirus infection. TCRdb called the reads again in MiXCR, with one record for every CDR3 protein. The sample lists about 150,000 distinct CDR3 sequences; 23% were seen once. The specimen sequenced was PBMCs. The source is a human donor in good health (CMV status not recorded). Some clones in this sample may be carry-over from other donors' samples.

The rearrangement links TRBV3-1 to TRBJ2-7; maybe TRBD2 (5 bases). V dropped 4 bases and J dropped 7 bases, with 14 bases sitting between them. This CDR3 is built from 13 residues. Germline V gene sequence: CDR1 LGHDT, CDR2 YNNKEL (reference sequence). The CDR3 protein is CASSLHSTGEQYF. CDR3 nucleotides: TGTGCCAGCAGCCTACACTCGACGGGGGAGCAGTACTTC.

Here the CDR3 DNA reads TGTGCCAGCGGTCATTCCTACGAGCAGTACTTC. It is translated as CASGHSYEQYF. The rearrangement links TRBV28 to TRBJ2-7; no clear D. The CDR3 length is 11 residues. The V gene's germline CDR1 is MDHEN and CDR2 SYDVKM. The V end lost 8 bases, the J end lost 1 base, and 6 bases lay between the germline ends.

There are many counts of this clonotype. The chain is built from TRBV7-2 and TRBJ1-1, with D unclear. V was trimmed by 2 bases and J by 9 bases, leaving 7 bases between them. Germline V CDR1 and CDR2: SGHTA, FQGNSA. The CDR3 has 11 amino acids. CDR3 residues: CASSLPPQAFF. CDR3 DNA sequence: TGTGCCAGCAGCTTACCCCCTCAAGCTTTCTTT.

This clonotype was detected a few times. This chain uses TRBV14 with TRBJ1-1; 7 bases fit TRBD1. The CDR3 length is 11 residues. The germline V gene has CDR1 SGHDN and CDR2 FVKESK. Trimming at V came to 6 bases and at J to 10 bases, leaving 5 bases not matched to a gene. For the CDR3, the DNA is TGTGCCAGCAGTCTTGGGACAGTAGCTTTCTTT. This sequence encodes CASSLGTVAFF.

The chain has TRBV20-1 and TRBJ1-6; no clear D gene. From germline, CDR1 is DFQATT and CDR2 SNEGSKA (reference sequence). The CDR3 totals 14 residues. Trimming removed 3 bases from V and 2 bases from J, with 8 bases in between. The CDR3 loop reads CSASPAAYNSPLHF. DNA for the CDR3: TGCAGTGCTAGCCCCGCAGCCTATAATTCACCCCTCCACTTT.